This record looks at one TCR beta chain sequence and its context. The source of the sample is a study of sequential checkpoint blockade in melanoma. Study information: Maintenance nivolumab came after either treatment sequence.

Measured with immunoSEQ multiplex PCR; TCRdb has only the in-frame clones, and not every one. The sample includes about 20,000 clones, approximately 72% of them seen just once. The sample's treatment: randomized to nivolumab then ipilimumab (arm A) or the reverse (arm B). Patients had received no earlier DNA-damaging chemotherapy. Live CD3+CD8+ CD19− CD56− cells were sorted from PBMCs. Trimming removed 6 bases from V and 3 bases from J, with 11 bases in between. CDR3 length: 13 amino acids. Germline V gene lookup returns CDR1 MDHEN and CDR2 SYDVKM. This sequence was found in a human donor with melanoma. Material: CD8+ T cells sorted from blood (inferred from file names), obtained from a patient given nivolumab and ipilimumab in sequence. The rearrangement uses TRBV28 and TRBJ1-2, with D perhaps TRBD1 (6 bases). The CDR3 is CASSQQGDYGYTF. The CDR3, as DNA: TGTGCCAGCAGCCAACAGGGTGACTATGGCTACACCTTC.